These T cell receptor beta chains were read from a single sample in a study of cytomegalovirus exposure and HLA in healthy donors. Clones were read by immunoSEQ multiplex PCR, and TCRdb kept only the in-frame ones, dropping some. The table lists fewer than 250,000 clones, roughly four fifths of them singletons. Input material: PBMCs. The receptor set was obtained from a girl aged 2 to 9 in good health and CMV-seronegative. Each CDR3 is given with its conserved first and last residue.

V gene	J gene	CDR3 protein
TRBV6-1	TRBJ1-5	CASSEPWGRRSNQPQHF
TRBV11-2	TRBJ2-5	CASSSILAAIQETQYF
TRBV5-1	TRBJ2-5	CASSSEGGGRETQYF
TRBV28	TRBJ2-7	CASSLGGTRSYEQYF
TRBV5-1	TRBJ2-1	CASSVRTRPYNEQFF
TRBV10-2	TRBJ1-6	CASRLTGLNSPLHF
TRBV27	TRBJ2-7	CASSLSFGQGTYEQYF
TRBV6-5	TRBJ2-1	CASSYSGGSSYNEQFF
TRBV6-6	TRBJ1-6	CASSYRIQGFSSPLHF
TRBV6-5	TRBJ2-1	CASSYSGAGDVLEQFF
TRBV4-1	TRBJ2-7	CASSQDSEQYF
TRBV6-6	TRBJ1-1	CASTAGVNTEAFF
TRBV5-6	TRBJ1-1	CASTRRDRLYTEAFF
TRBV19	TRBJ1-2	CASSKQGLNGYTF
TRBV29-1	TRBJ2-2	CSARRGLAGSGELFF
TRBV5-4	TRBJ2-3	CASSPRRGGIDTQYF
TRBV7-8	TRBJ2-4	CASSSRGLGNIQYF
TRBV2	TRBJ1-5	CASRGYSNQPQHF
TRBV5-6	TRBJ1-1	CASSLAGAGNTEAFF
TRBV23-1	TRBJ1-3	CASPRQKDRAKNASGNTIYF
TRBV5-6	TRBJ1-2	CASSFPDSHGYTF
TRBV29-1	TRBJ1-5	CSVAGWGQPQHF
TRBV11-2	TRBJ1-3	CASSQLAGADSGNTIYF
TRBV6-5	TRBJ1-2	CASSYSTGEAGYTF
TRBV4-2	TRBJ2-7	CASSQLGLAGYEQYF
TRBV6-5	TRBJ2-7	CASIGTGGHEQYF
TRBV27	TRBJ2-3	CASSWAGTDTQYF
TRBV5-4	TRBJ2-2	CASIAGSPSNTGELFF
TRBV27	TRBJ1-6	CASSLGQINSPLHF
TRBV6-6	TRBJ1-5	CASTKGQGVGNQPQHF
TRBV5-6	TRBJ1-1	CASSLTDPLEAFF
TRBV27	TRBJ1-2	CASRRDRQANYGYTF
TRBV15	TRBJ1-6	CATSRDLSYNFPLHF
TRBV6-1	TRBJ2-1	CASTERDRVNEQFF
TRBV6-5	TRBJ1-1	CASSYSMGQGNTEAFF
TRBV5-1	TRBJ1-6	CASSSTGNSPLHF
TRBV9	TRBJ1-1	CASSPRQGVTEAFF
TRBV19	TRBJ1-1	CASRNGTGTMNTEAFF
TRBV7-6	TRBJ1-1	CASSLNGRNTEAFF
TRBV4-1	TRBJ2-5	CASTPTGENQETQYF
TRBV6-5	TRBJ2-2	CASGGGGTNTGELFF
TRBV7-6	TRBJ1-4	CASSLARTGREKLFF
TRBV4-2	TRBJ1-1	CASSQGQGGTEAFF
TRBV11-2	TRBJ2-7	CASSLGRQGFEQYF
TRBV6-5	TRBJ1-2	CASSYAGAVDGYTF